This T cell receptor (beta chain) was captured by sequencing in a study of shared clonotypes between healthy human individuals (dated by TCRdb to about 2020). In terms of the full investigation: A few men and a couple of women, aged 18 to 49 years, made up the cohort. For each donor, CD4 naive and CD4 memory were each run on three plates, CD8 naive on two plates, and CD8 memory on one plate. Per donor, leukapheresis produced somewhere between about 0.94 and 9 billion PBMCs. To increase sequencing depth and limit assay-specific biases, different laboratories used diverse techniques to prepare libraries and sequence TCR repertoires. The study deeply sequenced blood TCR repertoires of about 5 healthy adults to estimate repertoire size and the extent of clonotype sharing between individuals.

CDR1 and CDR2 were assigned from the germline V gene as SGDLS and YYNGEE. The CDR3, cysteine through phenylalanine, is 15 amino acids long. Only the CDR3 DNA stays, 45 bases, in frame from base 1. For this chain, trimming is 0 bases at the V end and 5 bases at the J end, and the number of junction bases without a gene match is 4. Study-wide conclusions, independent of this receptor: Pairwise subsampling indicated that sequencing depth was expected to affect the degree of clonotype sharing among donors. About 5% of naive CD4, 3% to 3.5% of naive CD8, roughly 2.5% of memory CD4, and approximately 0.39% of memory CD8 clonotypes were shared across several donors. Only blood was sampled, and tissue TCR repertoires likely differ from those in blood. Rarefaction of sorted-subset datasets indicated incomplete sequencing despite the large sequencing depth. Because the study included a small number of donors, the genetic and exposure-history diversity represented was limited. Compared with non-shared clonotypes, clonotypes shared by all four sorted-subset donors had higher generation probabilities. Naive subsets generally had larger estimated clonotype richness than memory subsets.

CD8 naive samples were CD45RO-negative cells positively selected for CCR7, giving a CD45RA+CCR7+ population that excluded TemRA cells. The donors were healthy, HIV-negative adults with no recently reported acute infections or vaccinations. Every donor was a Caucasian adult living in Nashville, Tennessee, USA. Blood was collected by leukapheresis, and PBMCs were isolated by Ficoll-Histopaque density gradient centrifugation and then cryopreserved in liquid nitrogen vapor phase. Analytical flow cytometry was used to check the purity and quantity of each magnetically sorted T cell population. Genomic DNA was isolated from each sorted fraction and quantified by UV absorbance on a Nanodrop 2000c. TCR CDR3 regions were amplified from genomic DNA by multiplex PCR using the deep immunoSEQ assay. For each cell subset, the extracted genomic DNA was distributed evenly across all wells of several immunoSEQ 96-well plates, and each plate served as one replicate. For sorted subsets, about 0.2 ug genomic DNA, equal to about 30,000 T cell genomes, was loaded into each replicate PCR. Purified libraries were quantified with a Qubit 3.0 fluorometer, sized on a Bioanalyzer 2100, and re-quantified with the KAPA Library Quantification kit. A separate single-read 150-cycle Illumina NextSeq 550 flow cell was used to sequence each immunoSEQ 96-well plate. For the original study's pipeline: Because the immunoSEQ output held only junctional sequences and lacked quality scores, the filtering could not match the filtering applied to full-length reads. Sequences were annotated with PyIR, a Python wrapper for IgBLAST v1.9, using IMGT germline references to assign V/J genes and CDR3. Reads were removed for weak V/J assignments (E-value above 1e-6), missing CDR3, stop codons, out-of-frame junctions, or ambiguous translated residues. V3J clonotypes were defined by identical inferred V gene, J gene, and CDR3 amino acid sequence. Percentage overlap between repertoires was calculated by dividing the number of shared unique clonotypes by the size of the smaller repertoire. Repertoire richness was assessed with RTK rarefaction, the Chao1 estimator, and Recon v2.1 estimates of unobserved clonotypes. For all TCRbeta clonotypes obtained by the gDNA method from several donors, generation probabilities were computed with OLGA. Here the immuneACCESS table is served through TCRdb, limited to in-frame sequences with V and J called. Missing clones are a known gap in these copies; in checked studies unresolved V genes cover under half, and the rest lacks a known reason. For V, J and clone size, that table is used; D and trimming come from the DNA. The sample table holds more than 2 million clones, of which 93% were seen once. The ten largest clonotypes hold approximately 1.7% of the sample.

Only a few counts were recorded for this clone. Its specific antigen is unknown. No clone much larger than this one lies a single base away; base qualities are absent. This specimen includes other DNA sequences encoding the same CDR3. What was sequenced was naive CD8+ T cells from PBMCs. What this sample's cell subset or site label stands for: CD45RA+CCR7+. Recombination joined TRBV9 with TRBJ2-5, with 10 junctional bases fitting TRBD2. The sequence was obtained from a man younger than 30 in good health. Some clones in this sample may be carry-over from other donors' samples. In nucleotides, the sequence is TGTGCCAGCAGCGTAGCTAGCGGGAGTGGGGAGACCCAGTACTTC. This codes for CASSVASGSGETQYF.